The next 26 T cell receptor beta chains were all read from a single sample in a study of human T cells and chemical hapten exposure. Time point in this sample: patch test 2, 6 weeks after DPC sensitization. The treatment denotes: therapeutic diphenylcyclopropenone sensitization with weekly scalp DPC. MiXCR, run by TCRdb on the RACE reads, gives a single entry per CDR3 protein. The table shows some 96,000 distinct CDR3 sequences, with 7% to 10% occurring only once. The specimen was whole blood, collected in connection with sensitization to the hapten diphenylcyclopropenone (DPC). The receptors stem from a woman aged 40-49 years with alopecia areata. Some clones in this sample may be carry-over from other donors' samples.

This clonotype was seen repeatedly, ten times or more. The CDR3, as DNA: TGTGCCAGCAGTTTAGGGTATCAGCCCCAGCATTTT. Translating it yields CASSLGYQPQHF. The chain uses TRBV28 and TRBJ1-5, with D uncertain. This CDR3 spans 12 amino acids. Trimming shortened V by 2 bases and J by 5 bases, and 4 bases separated the two germline ends. Per the germline V gene, CDR1 is MDHEN and CDR2 is SYDVKM. The entire variable domain, with the rest obtained from reference TRBV28 and TRBJ1-5, is as follows: DVKVTQSSRYLVKRTGEKVFLECVQDMDHENMFWYRQDPGLGLRLIYFSYDVKMKEKGDIPEGYSVSREKKERFSLILESASTNQTSMYLCASSLGYQPQHFGDGTRLSIL.

Here the CDR3 reads CASTTRTRGTDTQYF. CDR3 nucleotides: TGTGCCAGCACCACCAGGACCCGGGGCACAGATACGCAGTATTTT. The chain uses TRBV6-2 or TRBV6-3 and TRBJ2-3; no clear D. This CDR3 contains 15 residues. The V end was cut by 7 bases, the J end by 1 base, with 15 bases between. Germline V gives CDR1 MNHEY, CDR2 SVGEGT.

This sequence joins TRBV7-3 and TRBJ2-1; 7 nucleotides match TRBD2. V lost 2 bases to trimming and J lost 4 bases; unmatched junction nucleotides: 8. From germline, CDR1 is SGHTA and CDR2 FQGTGA. The CDR3 is 16 residues long. In nucleotides, the CDR3 is TGTGCCAGCAGCTTACGCGCTAGCGGATTTTACAATGAGCAGTTCTTC. Translating gives CASSLRASGFYNEQFF. Drawing the rest from reference TRBV7-3 and TRBJ2-1, the complete variable domain is GAGVSQTPSNKVTEKGKYVELRCDPISGHTALYWYRQSLGQGPEFLIYFQGTGAADDSGLPNDRFFAVRPEGSVSTLKIQRTERGDSAVYLCASSLRASGFYNEQFFGPGTRLTVL.

A few counts support this clonotype. The chain joins TRBV28 to TRBJ2-6; D is possibly TRBD1 or TRBD2 (5 bases each). The CDR3 has 13 residues. Germline lookup yields CDR1 MDHEN and CDR2 SYDVKM. With 10 bases removed from V and 0 bases from J, the gap between germline ends came to 7 bases. DNA of the CDR3: TGTGCCACCGGGACCTCTGGGGCCAACGTCCTGACTTTC. Amino acid sequence: CATGTSGANVLTF.

This clonotype was observed a handful of times. This chain uses TRBV11-2 with TRBJ2-3; TRBD2 is a possible D gene (6 bases). With 5 bases removed from V and 5 bases from J, the gap between germline ends came to 17 bases. Germline CDR1 and CDR2: SGHAT and FQNNGV. CDR3 size: 15 residues. The CDR3 loop is CASSPGLRRLDTQYF. CDR3 nucleotide sequence: TGTGCCAGCAGCCCGGGACTCCGAAGGTTAGATACGCAGTATTTT.

The V gene is TRBV27, the J gene TRBJ2-7, with a possible D match to TRBD1 (6 bases). The length of the CDR3 is 14 residues. V shed 1 base and J shed 5 bases, with 12 bases lying between them. Germline V gives CDR1 MNHEY, CDR2 SMNVEV (reference sequence). The CDR3 DNA is TGTGCCAGCAGTTTATTACAGGGAACTCACGAGCAGTACTTC. Encoded protein: CASSLLQGTHEQYF.

This chain joins TRBV29-1 and TRBJ2-1; D unresolved. Germline CDR1 is SQVTM and CDR2 is ANQGSEA. This CDR3 has 9 residues. V was pared by 5 bases and J by 7 bases, with 3 bases between. The CDR3 DNA follows: TGCAGCGTTCGTAATGAGCAGTTCTTC. Amino acids: CSVRNEQFF.

This clonotype has a handful of counts. This CDR3 is CASTLGQGTYNEQFF. The CDR3 nucleotides are TGCGCCAGCACCTTAGGACAGGGGACCTACAATGAGCAGTTCTTC. The chain employs TRBV4-3 and TRBJ2-1, with TRBD1 identical over 9 bases. V lost 7 bases and J lost 2; bases outside the gene matches: 6. Germline-derived CDR1 and CDR2 are LGHNA and YSLEER. The CDR3 consists of 15 residues.

The chain links TRBV27 to TRBJ1-5; 7 bases align to TRBD1. The CDR3 has 15 amino acids. Germline values: CDR1 MNHEY, CDR2 SMNVEV (reference sequence). J lost 1 base, V lost 5 bases, and 5 bases had no gene match. CDR3 amino acids: CASSPFRGSNQPQHF. CDR3 in DNA: TGTGCCAGCAGTCCGTTCAGGGGGAGCAATCAGCCCCAGCATTTT.

V is TRBV6-2 or TRBV6-3 and J is TRBJ2-1; D perhaps matches TRBD1 (5 bases). Germline V lookup: CDR1 MNHEY, CDR2 SVGEGT. The CDR3 spans 16 residues. V was cut by 6 bases and J by 2 bases, with 17 bases left in between. CDR3: CASSQSWGSTYNEQFF. CDR3 nucleotides: TGTGCCAGCAGCCAATCTTGGGGCAGTACCTACAATGAGCAGTTCTTC.

This rearrangement joins TRBV3-1 to TRBJ2-7; D perhaps matches TRBD2 (7 bases). The CDR3 is 14 amino acids. Germline V gene data show CDR1 as LGHDT and CDR2 as YNNKEL (reference sequence). The germline V and J ends were trimmed by 4 bases and 3 bases, with 13 bases remaining between them. The CDR3 region has the DNA TGTGCCAGCAGCCCTGGGGGGGCTAACTACGAGCAGTACTTC. It specifies CASSPGGANYEQYF.

This clonotype has only a few counts. This chain links TRBV19 with TRBJ2-7; TRBD1 matches 10 bases. The CDR3 totals 16 residues. V lost 6 bases, J lost 1 base, and 9 bases stayed unmatched. Per the germline V gene, CDR1 is LNHDA and CDR2 is SQIVND (reference sequence). The CDR3 nucleotides read TGTGCCAGTAGCATGTTCGGGACAGGGGCATCCTACGAGCAGTACTTC. This encodes CASSMFGTGASYEQYF.

The V and J genes are TRBV27 and TRBJ1-2; the D is unclear. Trimming removed 6 bases at V and 2 bases at J, with 16 bases between. Germline CDR1 reads MNHEY; CDR2 reads SMNVEV (reference sequence). The CDR3 consists of 15 residues. The chain's CDR3 is CASSPTGVRNYGYTF. As DNA, the CDR3 is TGTGCCAGCAGCCCAACCGGCGTGAGGAACTATGGCTACACCTTC.

The V gene is TRBV3-1, the J gene TRBJ1-1; D is unclear. Germline values: CDR1 LGHDT, CDR2 YNNKEL (reference sequence). Trimming removed 0 bases from V and 5 bases from J, with 16 bases in between. The CDR3 contains 16 residues. Here the CDR3 reads CASSQDLSPVGTEAFF. As DNA, the CDR3 is TGTGCCAGCAGCCAAGATCTCTCCCCTGTAGGTACTGAAGCTTTCTTT.

This clonotype was seen ten or more times. The chain is built from TRBV7-9 and TRBJ1-3; no definite D call. Germline V gene lookup returns CDR1 SEHNR and CDR2 FQNEAQ (reference sequence). V was pared by 1 base and J by 4 bases, with 8 bases between. The CDR3 loop spans 14 amino acids. Here the CDR3 reads CASSLDRVGNTIYF. The CDR3 DNA sequence: TGTGCCAGCAGCTTAGACCGAGTCGGAAACACCATATATTTT.

In this sample, this clonotype turned up many times. J is TRBJ1-1 and V is TRBV9, with D possibly matching TRBD1 (6 bases). The CDR3 totals 14 residues. The V gene lost 3 bases and the J gene lost 4 bases, with 13 bases spanning the gap. Germline assignment: CDR1 SGDLS and CDR2 YYNGEE. The CDR3 sequence: CASSAQGGITEAFF. The CDR3 DNA follows: TGTGCCAGCAGCGCACAGGGAGGAATCACTGAAGCTTTCTTT.

This clonotype was observed at least ten times. The chain couples TRBV7-9 to TRBJ1-2, with unresolved D. This CDR3 is built from 15 residues. Between the trimmed V and J ends, which lost 2 bases and 2 bases, there was a span of 12 bases. Germline assignment: CDR1 SEHNR and CDR2 FQNEAQ (reference sequence). This CDR3 is CASSLMSLGNYGYTF. DNA for the CDR3: TGTGCCAGCAGCTTAATGAGCCTGGGAAACTATGGCTACACCTTC. The entire variable domain, with the rest obtained from reference TRBV7-9 and TRBJ1-2, is as follows: DTGVSQNPRHKITKRGQNVTFRCDPISEHNRLYWYRQTLGQGPEFLTYFQNEAQLEKSRLLSDRFSAERPKGSFSTLEIQRTEQGDSAMYLCASSLMSLGNYGYTFGSGTRLTVV.

This clonotype was recorded at least ten times. The V call is TRBV19, the J call TRBJ2-5, with D perhaps assigned TRBD1 or TRBD2 (5 bases each). Germline-derived CDR1 and CDR2 are LNHDA and SQIVND (reference sequence). The CDR3 is made up of 20 amino acids. Trimming took off 5 bases at V and 2 bases at J, with 30 bases between the two ends. The CDR3: CASSFEGHYRGGIGQETQYF. CDR3 nucleotide sequence: TGTGCCAGTAGTTTTGAGGGCCACTATCGGGGCGGAATAGGTCAAGAGACCCAGTACTTC. Full variable domain (outside the CDR3, taken from reference TRBV19 and TRBJ2-5): DGGITQSPKYLFRKEGQNVTLSCEQNLNHDAMYWYRQDPGQGLRLIYYSQIVNDFQKGDIAEGYSVSREKKESFPLTVTSAQKNPTAFYLCASSFEGHYRGGIGQETQYFGPGTRLLVL.

V gene TRBV4-3 combines with J gene TRBJ1-5, with 7 bases fitting TRBD1. This CDR3 spans 15 amino acids. CDR1 and CDR2 from the germline V gene are LGHNA and YSLEER. With 0 bases clipped from V and 6 bases from J, the junction kept 5 bases outside the gene matches. The CDR3 coding sequence is TGCGCCAGCAGCCAAGATGGGACAGTCAGTCAGCCCCAGCATTTT. This sequence encodes CASSQDGTVSQPQHF.

The V and J genes are TRBV29-1 and TRBJ2-3; D perhaps matches TRBD2 (5 bases). Trimming pared 8 bases from V and 3 bases from J, leaving 15 bases between. This CDR3 spans 13 amino acids. Germline CDR1 is SQVTM and CDR2 is ANQGSEA. The CDR3 nucleotides are TGCAGCAACTATGGGAGTGGGACAGATACGCAGTATTTT. Its protein product is CSNYGSGTDTQYF.

V gene TRBV6-2 or TRBV6-3 combines with J gene TRBJ1-6, with 9 bases that match TRBD1. Looked up from germline, CDR1 is MNHEY and CDR2 is SVGEGT. This CDR3 has 14 residues. Trimming removed 4 bases from V and 7 bases from J; junction bases left unmatched: 2. The CDR3 loop is CASSWDRANSPLHF. DNA for the CDR3: TGTGCCAGCAGTTGGGACAGGGCGAATTCACCCCTCCACTTT.

This clonotype was recorded at least ten times. The chain recombines TRBV9 with TRBJ2-1; 9 bases are a match to TRBD1. Trimming at V came to 3 bases and at J to 7 bases, leaving 11 bases not matched to a gene. CDR3 length equals 16 residues. CDR1 and CDR2 (germline): SGDLS, YYNGEE. CDR3 nucleotides: TGTGCCAGCAGCGGCTGGCGGGACAGGGTCTTAAATGAGCAGTTCTTC. It yields the protein CASSGWRDRVLNEQFF.

This sequence joins TRBV6-2 or TRBV6-3 and TRBJ2-7, with TRBD2 matching over 9 bases. CDR1 is MNHEY, CDR2 SVGEGT, per germline. The length of the CDR3 is 14 residues. J lost 2 bases, V lost 7 bases, and 6 bases had no gene match. CDR3 nucleotide sequence: TGTGCCAGCACCTTGACTAGCGGACCCTACGAGCAGTACTTC. This encodes CASTLTSGPYEQYF.

This clonotype was observed a few times. The CDR3 spells CASHRGGIQYF. CDR3 DNA sequence: TGTGCCAGCCATCGGGGAGGTATTCAGTACTTC. This chain uses TRBV19 with TRBJ2-4; maybe TRBD2 (6 bases). Between the trimmed V and J ends, which lost 9 bases and 10 bases, there was a span of 13 bases. The CDR3 spans 11 residues. The germline gives CDR1 LNHDA, CDR2 SQIVND (reference sequence).

The rearrangement uses TRBV28 and TRBJ2-1, with TRBD2 matching 7 bases. J was trimmed by 7 bases and V by 7 bases; bases with no gene match: 10. The CDR3 is 14 amino acids. Germline V CDR1 and CDR2: MDHEN, SYDVKM. The CDR3 loop reads CASKEVGGSNEQFF. The CDR3 nucleotides are TGTGCCAGCAAGGAGGTTGGCGGGAGTAATGAGCAGTTCTTC.

The CDR3 is CASSSGRTGLNTEAFF. Written as DNA, the CDR3 is TGTGCCAGCAGCTCAGGCCGGACAGGCTTGAACACTGAAGCTTTCTTT. The chain links TRBV5-5 to TRBJ1-1; 7 nucleotides align to TRBD1. Germline CDR1 SGHKS, CDR2 YYEKEE (reference sequence). The CDR3 loop spans 16 amino acids. V trimming: 3 bases; J trimming: 0 bases; junction bases outside the gene matches: 8.